Each of the 14 T cell receptor beta chains below was sequenced from the same sample in a study of Graves' ophthalmopathy and Graves' hyperthyroidism. Amplification of TCR beta CDR3 regions used RNA transcripts. RT-PCR with HTBI primers came first, then second-round multiplex PCR. Via MiXCR, TCRdb re-called the multiplex PCR reads, giving one row per CDR3 protein. The table lists about 1.1 million distinct CDR3 sequences, approximately 35% of them singletons. Sequenced input: peripheral blood or thyroid tissue (not recorded which). The receptors here all came from an adult man with Graves' hyperthyroidism.

This clonotype was found once. The gene calls are TRBV7-2 and TRBJ1-4; D is perhaps TRBD1 (5 bases). Germline V CDR1 and CDR2: SGHTA, FQGNSA. The CDR3 has 18 residues. The V end was cut by 2 bases, the J end by 7 bases, with 23 bases between. The CDR3 loop reads CASSLPHPGAGFTEKLFF. The DNA of the CDR3 is TGTGCCAGCAGCTTACCCCACCCTGGGGCTGGGTTCACTGAAAAACTGTTTTTT.

This clonotype was seen ten or more times. J is TRBJ2-7 and V is TRBV10-3, with 8 bases identical to TRBD2. The CDR3 runs 14 residues. Germline CDR1 ENHRY, CDR2 SYGVKD. The junction had 12 bases not matched to a gene; V was cut back by 9 bases and J by 5 bases. CDR3 nucleotides: TGTGCCATGGGGAGGAGCGGGAGTAGCCACGAGCAGTACTTC. It specifies CAMGRSGSSHEQYF.

Concerning this clonotype: One end of the junction fails to match germline, which may point to a read error. V is TRBV20-1 and J is TRBJ1-4; the match to TRBD1 covers 9 bases. There are 14 residues in the CDR3. In germline, CDR1 is DFQATT, CDR2 SNEGSKA (reference sequence). In nucleotides, the CDR3 is TGCAGTGCCCGAACCGGGACAGGGAATGAAAAACGGTTTTTT. This codes for CSARTGTGNEKRFF.

The J gene is TRBJ2-2, the V gene TRBV14; D might be TRBD1 (6 bases). Trimming removed 2 bases at V and 6 bases at J, with 22 bases between. This CDR3 has 18 residues. CDR1 SGHDN and CDR2 FVKESK come from the germline V gene. The DNA of the CDR3 is TGTGCCAGCAGCCAATGGTACTCCGAAACAGGGATCGCCGGGGAGCTGTTTTTT. It yields the protein CASSQWYSETGIAGELFF.

The chain has TRBV10-3 and TRBJ2-5; 11 bases are a match to TRBD2. The CDR3 runs 15 residues. V lost 4 bases and J lost 2; bases outside the gene matches: 3. CDR1 is ENHRY and CDR2 is SYGVKD in the germline V gene. CDR3 sequence (DNA): TGTGCCATCAGTGTTAGCGGGGGGGTACAAGAGACCCAGTACTTC. Protein product: CAISVSGGVQETQYF.

The chain joins TRBV14 to TRBJ2-2; TRBD2 is a possible D gene (6 bases). The V gene lost 1 base and the J gene lost 3 bases, with 9 bases spanning the gap. Germline CDR1 and CDR2: SGHDN and FVKESK. The CDR3 is 15 amino acids. The CDR3 DNA follows: TGTGCCAGCAGCCAAGGACCGGGAGACACCGGGGAGCTGTTTTTT. It is translated as CASSQGPGDTGELFF.

At least ten counts were recorded for this clonotype. The chain recombines TRBV7-3 with TRBJ2-7; 7 nucleotides line up with TRBD2. The germline V gene encodes CDR1 SGHTA and CDR2 FQGTGA. This CDR3 spans 15 amino acids. The V gene end was trimmed by 4 bases and the J gene end by 3 bases; junction bases not matched to a gene: 9. The CDR3 region is CASSSTGREIYEQYF. Here the CDR3 DNA reads TGTGCCAGCAGCTCCACGGGGCGGGAGATCTACGAGCAGTACTTC. The full variable domain, completed using reference TRBV7-3 and TRBJ2-7, is GAGVSQTPSNKVTEKGKYVELRCDPISGHTALYWYRQSLGQGPEFLIYFQGTGAADDSGLPNDRFFAVRPEGSVSTLKIQRTERGDSAVYLCASSSTGREIYEQYFGPGTRLTVT.

This clonotype was detected a few times. The gene calls are TRBV5-6 and TRBJ2-7, with D possibly matching TRBD1 (6 bases). V was clipped by 3 bases and J by 0 bases, with 13 bases between them. The CDR3 runs to 15 residues. Per germline, CDR1 SGHDT and CDR2 YYEEEE. The CDR3 here is CASSSGGRVSYEQYF. The DNA of the CDR3 is TGTGCCAGCAGCTCTGGGGGCCGGGTCTCCTACGAGCAGTACTTC.

This clonotype occurred a few times. The V call is TRBV29-1, the J call TRBJ2-7; 7 nucleotides line up with TRBD2. CDR1 and CDR2 (germline): SQVTM, ANQGSEA. The CDR3 covers 15 residues. Trimming removed 0 bases from V and 4 bases from J; junction bases left unmatched: 9. The CDR3 is CSVEDSHRGVYEQYF. As DNA, the CDR3 is TGCAGCGTTGAAGATTCCCACCGGGGGGTGTACGAGCAGTACTTC.

This chain connects TRBV7-9 to TRBJ2-6, with 10 positions matching TRBD1. The V gene's germline CDR1 is SEHNR and CDR2 FQNEAQ (reference sequence). The CDR3 has 18 residues. Trimming at V came to 5 bases and at J to 1 base, leaving 8 bases not matched to a gene. Written as DNA, the CDR3 is TGTGCCAGCAGCCATTGGGGACAGGGGACATCTGGGGCCAACGTCCTGACTTTC. This gives the protein CASSHWGQGTSGANVLTF. Based on the CDR3 plus reference TRBV7-9 and TRBJ2-6, the full variable domain is DTGVSQNPRHKITKRGQNVTFRCDPISEHNRLYWYRQTLGQGPEFLTYFQNEAQLEKSRLLSDRFSAERPKGSFSTLEIQRTEQGDSAMYLCASSHWGQGTSGANVLTFGAGSRLTVL.

This clonotype appeared many times. The rearrangement uses TRBV5-1 and TRBJ2-7; D is possibly TRBD1 (8 bases). The CDR3 runs to 15 residues. From germline, CDR1 is SGHRS and CDR2 YFSETQ. The V end was cut by 5 bases, the J end by 4 bases, with 19 bases between. The CDR3 is CASREQGGGFYEQYF. CDR3 DNA sequence: TGCGCCAGCAGGGAACAGGGGGGAGGGTTTTACGAGCAGTACTTC.

The table lists this clonotype with a count of one. This may arise from a read error, as a much more abundant clone is one base away. The chain recombines TRBV7-2 with TRBJ1-2; D uncertain. CDR1 SGHTA and CDR2 FQGNSA come from the germline V gene. The CDR3 covers 14 residues. CDR3 sequence (DNA): TGCGCCAGCAGCCAAGAGCCACTTACCTATGGCTACACCTTC. Amino acids: CASSQEPLTYGYTF.

The chain has TRBV4-3 and TRBJ1-4; 8 bases map to TRBD1. The CDR3 is 15 residues long. V lost 2 bases and J lost 10; bases outside the gene matches: 9. The germline gives CDR1 LGHNA, CDR2 YSLEER. CDR3 bases: TGCGCCAGCAGCCAACTAGACAGGGGAACAGGAAAACTGTTTTTT. It yields the protein CASSQLDRGTGKLFF.

This clonotype was observed a few times. The rearrangement links TRBV6-1 to TRBJ2-7; D is unresolved. CDR3 length equals 13 residues. V was clipped by 8 bases and J by 3 bases, with 14 bases between them. Looked up from germline, CDR1 is MNHNS and CDR2 is SASEGT. The CDR3 loop reads CASCDDINYEQYF. Here the CDR3 DNA reads TGTGCCAGCTGCGATGATATTAACTACGAGCAGTACTTC.